This T cell receptor beta chain came from a study of T cell responses to AZD1222 COVID-19 vaccine. Details on this clone: The antigen is unknown.

Germline CDR1 is MNHEY and CDR2 is SVGAGI. The CDR3 sequence is 13 residues long. V lost 5 bases, J lost 8 bases, and 15 bases lay in between. Study-level points and caveats: Sampling that yielded the repertoires occurred only after the peak T cell response. Females outnumbered males among donors, who were mostly white British; clonal diversity was possibly underestimated.

Generated by immunoSEQ multiplex PCR, the TCRdb table keeps only in-frame clones and is missing some. The table records around 150,000 clones, 92% of them present only once. J is TRBJ1-2 and V is TRBV6-5, with a weak D call TRBD1 (6 bases). The starting material was peripheral blood, obtained 28 days after the second AZD1222 dose. This sequence originates from an adult who received the AZD1222 COVID-19 vaccine. The CDR3 sequence: CASSPGHVMGYTF. The CDR3 DNA follows: TGTGCCAGCAGTCCGGGACACGTTATGGGCTACACCTTC.